The rows below give T cell receptor beta chains drawn from one sample of a study of blood T cell repertoires in COVID-19. Using immunoSEQ multiplex PCR, the repertoire was profiled, and TCRdb retains in-frame clones only, with some absent. This sample has about 95,000 clones, with under 90% found just once. Sequenced input: peripheral blood. All receptors come from a human donor in a cohort sampled during active COVID-19. The CDR3 runs from the conserved cysteine through the conserved F or W. The order of the fields is CDR3 DNA, CDR3 protein, V gene, J gene, D gene, clone size. D genes are given only for firm matches. Expanded clones get a size class; other rows say once, few or many, or leave the size out.

TGCGCCAGCAGCTTGGGGGACAGCTATGGCTACACCTTC	CASSLGDSYGYTF	TRBV5-1	TRBJ1-2	TRBD1	-
TGTGCCAGCAGCCTCACCCCGGAGGCCAGCTCTGGAAACACCATATATTTT	CASSLTPEASSGNTIYF	TRBV4-2	TRBJ1-3	-	many
TGTGCCAGCAGTTTTGCGCGGTCACCCCTCCACTTT	CASSFARSPLHF	TRBV27	TRBJ1-6	-	-
TGTGCCAGCGGGAGACTAGCGGGGGCCGGGGAGCTGTTTTTT	CASGRLAGAGELFF	TRBV6-5	TRBJ2-2	TRBD2	-
TGTGCCAGCACCTCCGGGCCGGGGGAGACCCAGTACTTC	CASTSGPGETQYF	TRBV12-3/TRBV12-4	TRBJ2-5	-	-
TGCAGTGCGCACATGGGGAGAGGGCAGTACTTC	CSAHMGRGQYF	TRBV20-1	TRBJ2-7	-	-
TGTGCCAGCAGCCATACCGGGACAGGGAACGGGGAGCTGTTTTTT	CASSHTGTGNGELFF	TRBV3-1/TRBV3-2	TRBJ2-2	TRBD1	-
TGCGCCAGCAGCTTGGACAGGGGTACCGGACTAGCGAACCAAGAGACCCAGTACTTC	CASSLDRGTGLANQETQYF	TRBV5-1	TRBJ2-5	TRBD2	-
TGTGCCAGCAGTTACACTGTGTCTGGAAACACCATATATTTT	CASSYTVSGNTIYF	TRBV6-5	TRBJ1-3	-	-
TGTGCCAGCACTTCGGAGCCAACAGGGGACACTGAAGCTTTCTTT	CASTSEPTGDTEAFF	TRBV5-5	TRBJ1-1	TRBD1	-
TGTGCCAGCAGCCCTCAAGGGGGGGATGGTGAAAAACTGTTTTTT	CASSPQGGDGEKLFF	TRBV21-1	TRBJ1-4	-	-
TGTGCCAAGACAGGGGGGCAGAACACTGAAGCTTTCTTT	CAKTGGQNTEAFF	TRBV2	TRBJ1-1	TRBD1	-
TGTGCCAGCAGCCGAGCCGGGAAACCTATAGATGGCTACACCTTC	CASSRAGKPIDGYTF	TRBV5-6	TRBJ1-2	-	-
TGTGCCAGCAGTTACTCGGGTCCTAGCTCTGGAAACACCATATATTTT	CASSYSGPSSGNTIYF	TRBV6-6	TRBJ1-3	-	-
TGTGCCAGCAGCCCGGGACAGGGGTTTTGGGGCTACACCTTC	CASSPGQGFWGYTF	TRBV14	TRBJ1-2	TRBD1	-
TGCGCCAGCAGCTTATACCACAGGGGGGACACTGAAGCTTTCTTT	CASSLYHRGDTEAFF	TRBV5-1	TRBJ1-1	TRBD1	-
TGTGCCAGCAGCAAAGACCCCCCAACAGGGCTCTCGTATAGCAATCAGCCCCAGCATTTT	CASSKDPPTGLSYSNQPQHF	TRBV21-1	TRBJ1-5	-	-
TGTGCCAGCGGACAGGGTTCACCTCATGGCAATCAGCCCCAGCATTTT	CASGQGSPHGNQPQHF	TRBV7-8	TRBJ1-5	TRBD1	few
TGTGCCAGCAGTTCGGGGGGTGCCGGGGAGCTGTTTTTT	CASSSGGAGELFF	TRBV27	TRBJ2-2	TRBD2	once
TGTGCCAGCAGCCAAGGACAGGCTATGAACACTGAAGCTTTCTTT	CASSQGQAMNTEAFF	TRBV3-1/TRBV3-2	TRBJ1-1	-	-
TGTGCCAGTAGTATTTCCTGGGACTTCAGCAATGAGCAGTTCTTC	CASSISWDFSNEQFF	TRBV19	TRBJ2-1	-	-
TGTGCCAGCAACCTAGGCCTAGCGGGGCCTCCGAACACCGGGGAGCTGTTTTTT	CASNLGLAGPPNTGELFF	TRBV14	TRBJ2-2	TRBD2	-
TGTGCCAGCAGTGAACTGGGCAGCACAGATACGCAGTATTTT	CASSELGSTDTQYF	TRBV25-1	TRBJ2-3	-	-
TGCGCCAGCAGCACGGGACTAGCGATAAAAGAGACCCAGTACTTC	CASSTGLAIKETQYF	TRBV5-1	TRBJ2-5	TRBD2	once
TGTGCCAGCAGCTTGGACAGGGTCTCCTACGAGCAGTACTTC	CASSLDRVSYEQYF	TRBV5-6	TRBJ2-7	-	-
TGTGCCACCAGTGATCCCGCGGGGGCGAGCGGGGAGCTGTTTTTT	CATSDPAGASGELFF	TRBV24-1	TRBJ2-2	-	-
TGTGCCAGCAGCCAGAACACTGAAGCTTTCTTT	CASSQNTEAFF	TRBV7-2	TRBJ1-1	-	-
TGTGCCAGCAGCTCACCTAAGTTAGGGGCCGGGTTCGAAATGGAGACCCAGTACTTC	CASSSPKLGAGFEMETQYF	TRBV5-6	TRBJ2-5	-	-
TGTGCCAGCAGCTTCGAGGGAGTCTACGAGCAGTACTTC	CASSFEGVYEQYF	TRBV7-2	TRBJ2-7	-	-
TGCGCCAGCAGCGGGACTAGCTTTAGAGAGACCCAGTACTTC	CASSGTSFRETQYF	TRBV10-1	TRBJ2-5	TRBD2	-
TGTGCCAGCAGCCCAGGGGCCTCTGGAAACACCATATATTTT	CASSPGASGNTIYF	TRBV28	TRBJ1-3	-	-
TGTGCCAGCAGGGCGACAGGGACTTACGAGCAGTACTTC	CASRATGTYEQYF	TRBV25-1	TRBJ2-7	-	-
TGTGCCAGCGCGGAGGGACTATACAATGAGCAGTTCTTC	CASAEGLYNEQFF	TRBV7-9	TRBJ2-1	TRBD2	-
TGTGCCAGCAGCTTGGAGGACAGGGCGGCAGGGCGTTATGGCTACACCTTC	CASSLEDRAAGRYGYTF	TRBV5-5	TRBJ1-2	TRBD1	-
TGTGCCAGCTCACCGGACAGTAGAAACTACGAGCAGTACTTC	CASSPDSRNYEQYF	TRBV18	TRBJ2-7	-	-
TGTGCCAGCAGCCCCAGGGGAGGGGCCTCCTACGAGCAGTACTTC	CASSPRGGASYEQYF	TRBV6-5	TRBJ2-7	-	-
TGTGCCAGCAGTTTCCGACGGGACACGGCCGAGCAGTACTTC	CASSFRRDTAEQYF	TRBV6-5	TRBJ2-7	-	-
TGTGCCAGCAGTTACGGTCAGGGGTCGACAAATGAAAAACTGTTTTTT	CASSYGQGSTNEKLFF	TRBV6-2/TRBV6-3	TRBJ1-4	-	few
TGTGCCAGCAGCTCTGGGCGCGAAGCCTACGAGCAGTACTTC	CASSSGREAYEQYF	TRBV5-6	TRBJ2-7	-	-
TGCGCCAGCAGCCGACTAGCGGGGGGCACAGATACGCAGTATTTT	CASSRLAGGTDTQYF	TRBV5-1	TRBJ2-3	TRBD2	-
TGTGCCAGCAGCCAAAGCGGGGGGCCCCCAGATACGCAGTATTTT	CASSQSGGPPDTQYF	TRBV14	TRBJ2-3	TRBD2	-
TGCGCCAGCAGCTTGGCCGGGGGTCTTGGCTACACCTTC	CASSLAGGLGYTF	TRBV5-1	TRBJ1-2	-	-
TGTGCCAGCAGCAAACAGGTGAACACTGAAGCTTTCTTT	CASSKQVNTEAFF	TRBV28	TRBJ1-1	-	once
TGTGCCAGCAGCAGCTTTAGCGGGAGACAGGAGACCCAGTACTTC	CASSSFSGRQETQYF	TRBV6-5	TRBJ2-5	TRBD2	-